These 25 T cell receptor beta chains originate from one sample sequenced in a study of shared clonotypes between healthy human individuals. The data were produced by immunoSEQ multiplex PCR, yet TCRdb's version contains in-frame clones alone and is incomplete. The sample carries roughly 520,000 clones, approximately 95% recorded once. The source material was naive CD4+ T cells sorted from blood. Subset defined: CD45RA+ positively selected. The receptors originated from a young woman in good health.

This clone was detected only once. The rearrangement links TRBV5-8 to TRBJ1-1; D gene unclear. Looked up from germline, CDR1 is SGHTS and CDR2 is YDEGEE. CDR3 length: 11 amino acids. V dropped 5 bases and J dropped 8 bases, with 10 bases sitting between them. The CDR3 is CASRSFQEAFF. The CDR3 DNA reads as TGTGCCAGCAGGAGTTTTCAGGAAGCTTTCTTT.

The chain couples TRBV28 to TRBJ2-7, with 13 bases lining up with TRBD2. Germline loops: CDR1 MDHEN, CDR2 SYDVKM. Unmatched junction bases numbered 13, after V lost 4 bases and J lost 7 bases. The CDR3 contains 17 residues. DNA of the CDR3: TGTGCCAGCAGTTCCGGACTAGCGGGAGCCCGCCCGGGGGAGCAGTACTTC. Its translation is CASSSGLAGARPGEQYF.

The chain carries TRBV5-1 and TRBJ2-1; 10 nucleotides align to TRBD2. V lost 2 bases and J lost 4; bases outside the gene matches: 3. Germline assignment: CDR1 SGHRS and CDR2 YFSETQ. The CDR3 runs 15 residues. In DNA, the CDR3 is TGCGCCAGCAGCTTACTAGCGGGAACTTACAATGAGCAGTTCTTC. It yields the protein CASSLLAGTYNEQFF.

For this clone: Germline and junction disagree at one end, which may indicate a read error. The CDR3, as DNA: TGTGCCTGCAGAAGGGTCTCACTAGAGAACACTGAAGCTTTCTTT. It translates to CACRRVSLENTEAFF. V and J are TRBV2 and TRBJ1-1, with D uncertain. The germline gives CDR1 SNHLY, CDR2 FYNNEI. The CDR3 is 15 residues long.

This clone was counted only a few times. J is TRBJ1-5 and V is TRBV2; TRBD1 is a possible D gene (6 bases). The V end was cut by 9 bases, the J end by 6 bases, with 12 bases between. This CDR3 contains 12 residues. Germline V gene lookup returns CDR1 SNHLY and CDR2 FYNNEI. The CDR3 spells CASTGSGQPQHF. CDR3 nucleotide sequence: TGTGCCAGTACAGGGTCAGGTCAGCCCCAGCATTTT.

The V call is TRBV6-5, the J call TRBJ1-5; a possible D gene is TRBD1 (5 bases). Germline V lookup: CDR1 MNHEY, CDR2 SVGAGI. Trimming took off 6 bases at V and 6 bases at J, with 15 bases between the two ends. This CDR3 spans 14 amino acids. In DNA form, the CDR3 reads TGTGCCAGCAGAAACCGCAGGGATAGTCAGCCCCAGCATTTT. Translation gives CASRNRRDSQPQHF.

For the CDR3, the DNA is TGTGCCAGCAGCCCATCACCAACTAGCGGCGTATACGAGCAGTACTTC. This sequence encodes CASSPSPTSGVYEQYF. The genes are TRBV13 and TRBJ2-7; the match to TRBD2 covers 8 bases. Germline trimming cut 5 bases from V and 4 bases from J; bases unmatched to any gene: 13. CDR3 length: 16 amino acids. Germline V gene lookup returns CDR1 PRHDT and CDR2 FYEKMQ (reference sequence).

The V call is TRBV28, the J call TRBJ2-7, with 7 bases that match TRBD1. Trimming took 6 bases from V and 0 from J; bases not matched to a gene: 8. Germline lookup yields CDR1 MDHEN and CDR2 SYDVKM. This CDR3 has 15 residues. The CDR3 DNA reads TGTGCCAGCAGACCGACAGGGTTACACTCCTACGAGCAGTACTTC. This translates into CASRPTGLHSYEQYF.

The chain employs TRBV30 and TRBJ2-3; 11 positions agree with TRBD2. The CDR3 spans 14 residues. The germline gives CDR1 GTSNPN, CDR2 SVGIG (reference sequence). CDR3 loop: CAIAGGISTDTQYF. The CDR3, as DNA: TGTGCAATAGCGGGAGGGATAAGCACAGATACGCAGTATTTT.

The chain uses TRBV30 and TRBJ2-4, with D perhaps TRBD1 (6 bases). This CDR3 is built from 16 residues. Between the trimmed V and J ends, which lost 2 bases and 4 bases, there was a span of 18 bases. Germline CDR1 and CDR2: GTSNPN and SVGIG (reference sequence). CDR3 loop: CAWSPYGQIQKNIQYF. CDR3 nucleotides: TGTGCCTGGAGTCCATACGGACAGATTCAAAAAAACATTCAGTACTTC. Looking up the rest from reference TRBV30 and TRBJ2-4 gives the full variable domain: SQTIHQWPATLVQPVGSPLSLECTVEGTSNPNLYWYRQAAGRGLQLLFYSVGIGQISSEVPQNLSASRPQDRQFILSSKKLLLSDSGFYLCAWSPYGQIQKNIQYFGAGTRLSVL.

The chain employs TRBV28 and TRBJ2-3, with a possible D match to TRBD1 (6 bases). The CDR3 covers 17 residues. Deletions cut 2 bases from V and 0 bases from J, with 15 bases between. The germline V gene has CDR1 MDHEN and CDR2 SYDVKM. CDR3 amino acids: CASSLRHYRASTDTQYF. The CDR3 nucleotides read TGTGCCAGCAGTTTACGCCATTACAGGGCTAGCACAGATACGCAGTATTTT. Complete variable domain (other parts from reference TRBV28 and TRBJ2-3): DVKVTQSSRYLVKRTGEKVFLECVQDMDHENMFWYRQDPGLGLRLIYFSYDVKMKEKGDIPEGYSVSREKKERFSLILESASTNQTSMYLCASSLRHYRASTDTQYFGPGTRLTVL.

V and J are TRBV7-3 and TRBJ2-1; D may be TRBD1 (6 bases). CDR3 length: 15 residues. Looked up from germline, CDR1 is SGHTA and CDR2 is FQGTGA. Between the trimmed V and J ends, which lost 5 bases and 5 bases, there was a span of 16 bases. In DNA, the CDR3 is TGTGCCAGCAGCACTCGAGGGGGAAGCCACAATGAGCAGTTCTTC. Its translation: CASSTRGGSHNEQFF.

This chain connects TRBV19 to TRBJ2-3; 12 bases match TRBD2. Germline V gives CDR1 LNHDA, CDR2 SQIVND (reference sequence). The CDR3 is 14 amino acids. J lost 5 bases, V lost 6 bases, and 3 bases had no gene match. CDR3 sequence: CASRPGLAGDTQYF. The DNA for the CDR3 is TGTGCCAGTAGGCCGGGACTAGCGGGAGATACGCAGTATTTT.

V and J are TRBV14 and TRBJ1-3, with TRBD1 as a possible D gene (5 bases). Germline V gene lookup returns CDR1 SGHDN and CDR2 FVKESK. Trimming took off 4 bases at V and 2 bases at J, with 9 bases between the two ends. The CDR3 has 14 residues. CDR3: CASSRQFAGNTIYF. CDR3 DNA sequence: TGTGCCAGCAGCCGACAGTTCGCTGGAAACACCATATATTTT. Full variable domain (rest looked up from reference TRBV14 and TRBJ1-3): EAGVTQFPSHSVIEKGQTVTLRCDPISGHDNLYWYRRVMGKEIKFLLHFVKESKQDESGMPNNRFLAERTGGTYSTLKVQPAELEDSGVYFCASSRQFAGNTIYFGEGSWLTVV.

The chain joins TRBV18 to TRBJ2-2; tentative D call: TRBD1 (6 bases). V was pared by 1 base and J by 3 bases, with 15 bases between. Per the germline V gene, CDR1 is KGHSH and CDR2 is LQKENI. CDR3 length: 17 residues. The CDR3 region is CASSPLLQSGDTGELFF. DNA for the CDR3: TGTGCCAGCTCACCACTGCTTCAGTCAGGGGACACCGGGGAGCTGTTTTTT. The complete variable domain, with remaining parts taken from reference TRBV18 and TRBJ2-2, reads NAGVMQNPRHLVRRRGQEARLRCSPMKGHSHVYWYRQLPEEGLKFMVYLQKENIIDESGMPKERFSAEFPKEGPSILRIQQVVRGDSAAYFCASSPLLQSGDTGELFFGEGSRLTVL.

This rearrangement joins TRBV28 to TRBJ2-7; the match to TRBD1 covers 8 bases. The CDR3 is made up of 15 amino acids. Germline lookup yields CDR1 MDHEN and CDR2 SYDVKM. The junction had 8 bases not matched to a gene; V was cut back by 5 bases and J by 2 bases. The CDR3: CASSIPGGAPYEQYF. The CDR3 region has the DNA TGTGCCAGCAGTATTCCAGGGGGCGCCCCCTACGAGCAGTACTTC.

The J gene is TRBJ1-4, the V gene TRBV18; D uncertain. CDR3 size: 16 residues. Germline CDR1 and CDR2: KGHSH and LQKENI. The germline V and J ends were trimmed by 2 bases and 0 bases, with 10 bases remaining between them. The CDR3 loop reads CASSPGSQATNEKLFF. CDR3 DNA: TGTGCCAGCTCACCAGGCAGCCAAGCAACTAATGAAAAACTGTTTTTT.

The genes are TRBV12-5 and TRBJ1-1, with D possibly matching TRBD1 (5 bases). Trimming removed 0 bases at V and 6 bases at J, with 8 bases between. CDR3 length: 13 amino acids. Germline-derived CDR1 and CDR2 are LGHNT and FRNRAP. CDR3 protein: CASGLVQGAEAFF. The CDR3, as DNA: TGTGCTAGTGGTTTGGTCCAGGGAGCTGAAGCTTTCTTT.

The rearrangement joins TRBV28 to TRBJ2-3; D ambiguous. V was cut by 5 bases and J by 5 bases, with 8 bases left in between. Germline assignment: CDR1 MDHEN and CDR2 SYDVKM. The CDR3 length is 12 residues. The CDR3 is CASSPPRDTQYF. The CDR3 DNA reads TGTGCCAGCAGTCCCCCGAGAGATACGCAGTATTTT.

This chain uses TRBV5-1 with TRBJ1-4, with D perhaps TRBD1 (5 bases). Trimming cost V 1 base and J 12 bases, with 16 bases left between them. Per germline, CDR1 SGHRS and CDR2 YFSETQ. CDR3 length: 14 residues. The CDR3 region has the DNA TGCGCCAGCAGCTTGACGACAGAGCTAGGGGAACTGTTTTTT. It encodes CASSLTTELGELFF.

The rearrangement joins TRBV5-6 to TRBJ2-7; 12 nucleotides align to TRBD2. The CDR3 loop spans 17 amino acids. The junction had 8 bases not matched to a gene; V was cut back by 2 bases and J by 2 bases. Germline loops: CDR1 SGHDT, CDR2 YYEEEE. This chain's CDR3 is CASSLGTSGRYAYEQYF. The CDR3 DNA reads as TGTGCCAGCAGCTTAGGGACTAGCGGGCGATATGCCTACGAGCAGTACTTC. The full variable domain, rest sourced from reference TRBV5-6 and TRBJ2-7, is DAGVTQSPTHLIKTRGQQVTLRCSPKSGHDTVSWYQQALGQGPQFIFQYYEEEERQRGNFPDRFSGHQFPNYSSELNVNALLLGDSALYLCASSLGTSGRYAYEQYFGPGTRLTVT.

The V and J genes are TRBV27 and TRBJ2-7; 8 bases agree with TRBD1. The CDR3 consists of 15 residues. Per germline, CDR1 MNHEY and CDR2 SMNVEV (reference sequence). V trimming: 2 bases; J trimming: 6 bases; junction bases outside the gene matches: 9. CDR3 residues: CASSLRGQGRIEQYF. The CDR3, as DNA: TGTGCCAGCAGTTTACGCGGACAGGGCAGGATCGAGCAGTACTTC.

V usage is TRBV6-1 and J usage is TRBJ2-3, with D possibly being TRBD1 (6 bases). Germline lookup yields CDR1 MNHNS and CDR2 SASEGT. V lost 3 bases to trimming and J lost 3 bases, with 10 bases between them. The CDR3 runs to 14 residues. The CDR3 sequence is CASSDAGATDTQYF. The DNA of the CDR3 is TGTGCCAGCAGTGATGCAGGGGCGACAGATACGCAGTATTTT.

This clone was found once. The chain has TRBV7-6 and TRBJ2-3; weak D call: TRBD2 (6 bases). This CDR3 comprises 17 residues. Germline CDR1 is SGHVS and CDR2 is FNYEAQ. Trimming removed 1 base from V and 6 bases from J, with 20 bases in between. CDR3 region: CASSLVSPLAATDTQYF. As DNA, the CDR3 is TGTGCCAGCAGCTTAGTATCGCCACTAGCAGCCACGGATACGCAGTATTTT.

The chain joins TRBV18 to TRBJ2-3; 7 nucleotides match TRBD1. CDR1 and CDR2 from the germline V gene are KGHSH and LQKENI. V dropped 5 bases and J dropped 1; count of bases not matched to a gene: 3. The CDR3 is made up of 14 amino acids. Here the CDR3 DNA reads TGTGCCAGCTCAGCTGGACAGGGCACAGATACGCAGTATTTT. The encoded protein is CASSAGQGTDTQYF.